These T cell receptor beta chains were read from a single sample in a study of OX40 agonist ivuxolimab in advanced cancers. Method: immunoSEQ multiplex PCR; TCRdb's copy keeps in-frame clones and lacks some. The profile shows roughly 59,000 clones, about four fifths of them singletons. The specimen was CD4+ or CD8+ T cells sorted from blood, collected in a trial of the OX40 agonist ivuxolimab. Receptors were obtained from an adult with an advanced solid tumor such as melanoma, head and neck, liver or kidney cancer. CDR3s include the opening cysteine and the closing phenylalanine or tryptophan. The order of the fields is J gene, clone size, D gene, V gene, CDR3 protein, CDR3 DNA. A D gene is named only where the DNA matches it firmly. Size values are once, few and many counts, or a class for expanded clones, and some rows have none.

TRBJ1-3,few,NA,TRBV6-6,CASNNGNTIYF,TGTGCCAGCAACAATGGAAACACCATATATTTT
TRBJ1-1,NA,NA,TRBV13,CASSLGGTTEAFF,TGTGCCAGCAGCTTGGGGGGGACCACTGAAGCTTTCTTT
TRBJ1-2,NA,TRBD1,TRBV7-9,CASSTTGFRGYTF,TGTGCCAGCAGCACGACAGGGTTTCGTGGCTACACCTTC
TRBJ2-2,NA,TRBD1,TRBV19,CASTKGQDHTGELFF,TGTGCCAGTACAAAGGGACAGGATCACACCGGGGAGCTGTTTTTT
TRBJ2-1,NA,TRBD1,TRBV27,CASSLRSDRGNEQFF,TGTGCCAGCAGTTTACGGTCCGACAGGGGGAACGAGCAGTTCTTC
TRBJ1-5,NA,NA,TRBV5-6,CASSLGPAGQPQHF,TGTGCCAGCAGCTTGGGGCCCGCAGGGCAGCCCCAGCATTTT
TRBJ2-1,NA,TRBD2,TRBV2,CASSISGFSYNEQFF,TGTGCCAGCAGTATTAGCGGGTTCTCCTACAATGAGCAGTTCTTC
TRBJ1-2,NA,NA,TRBV5-4,CASRPTHRYHYGYTF,TGTGCCAGCAGACCAACCCACAGGTATCACTATGGCTACACCTTC
TRBJ2-2,NA,NA,TRBV7-2,CASRRGRSGNTGELFF,TGTGCCAGCAGACGGGGTCGGTCGGGGAACACCGGGGAGCTGTTTTTT
TRBJ2-1,NA,NA,TRBV6-1,CASSQGTFSYNEQFF,TGTGCCAGTTCTCAGGGTACCTTCTCCTACAATGAGCAGTTCTTC
TRBJ1-2,NA,NA,TRBV11-2,CASSLGAGVGYTF,TGTGCCAGCAGCTTGGGGGCAGGGGTCGGCTACACCTTC
TRBJ2-3,NA,NA,TRBV6-5,CASSYAGTGSDTQYF,TGTGCCAGCAGTTACGCCGGGACCGGGTCAGATACGCAGTATTTT
TRBJ1-2,NA,NA,TRBV10-3,CAISLAPGQDYGYTF,TGTGCCATCAGCTTGGCCCCGGGACAAGACTATGGCTACACCTTC
TRBJ1-6,few,NA,TRBV6-1,CASSESRGALTGSPLHF,TGTGCCAGCAGTGAATCTAGGGGGGCGCTTACTGGTTCACCCCTCCACTTT
TRBJ2-2,NA,NA,TRBV11-3,CASSSGGQAPTGELFF,TGTGCCAGCAGCTCGGGTGGCCAGGCTCCGACCGGGGAGCTGTTTTTT
TRBJ2-3,NA,NA,TRBV11-3,CASSLGRSSTDTQYF,TGTGCCAGCAGCTTAGGACGGTCTAGCACAGATACGCAGTATTTT
TRBJ1-5,once,NA,TRBV7-9,CASSLDQGQPQHF,TGTGCCAGCAGCTTAGATCAGGGTCAGCCCCAGCATTTT
TRBJ1-1,NA,TRBD1,TRBV6-6,CARDDREHTEAFF,TGTGCCAGAGATGACAGGGAGCACACTGAAGCTTTCTTT
TRBJ2-4,NA,TRBD2,TRBV5-4,CASRRSGGGNIQYF,TGTGCCAGCAGGCGGAGTGGGGGAGGGAACATTCAGTACTTC
TRBJ1-2,once,NA,TRBV5-5,CASSLAFVGYTF,TGTGCCAGCAGCTTGGCGTTTGTTGGCTACACCTTC
TRBJ1-1,NA,NA,TRBV4-1,CASSQGNFRGFTEAFF,TGCGCCAGCAGCCAAGGGAATTTTAGGGGTTTCACTGAAGCTTTCTTT
TRBJ1-1,few,TRBD1,TRBV11-2,CASSSSLDRGPMNTEAFF,TGTGCCAGCAGCTCATCACTTGACAGGGGTCCCATGAACACTGAAGCTTTCTTT
TRBJ2-5,NA,NA,TRBV30,CAWSTETQYF,TGTGCCTGGAGTACAGAGACCCAGTACTTC
TRBJ1-1,few,NA,TRBV9,CASSLQGLNTEAFF,TGTGCCAGCAGCCTACAGGGCTTGAACACTGAAGCTTTCTTT
TRBJ2-7,NA,NA,TRBV25-1,CASSGAREQYF,TGTGCCAGCAGTGGAGCGCGCGAGCAGTACTTC
TRBJ2-2,NA,NA,TRBV6-5,CASSQTQNTGELFF,TGTGCCAGCAGTCAGACACAGAACACCGGGGAGCTGTTTTTT
TRBJ2-5,NA,NA,TRBV29-1,CSVGGQETQYF,TGCAGCGTTGGGGGGCAAGAGACCCAGTACTTC
TRBJ2-2,NA,NA,TRBV5-1,CASSSPLSAGELFF,TGCGCCAGCAGCTCCCCACTTTCTGCCGGGGAGCTGTTTTTT
TRBJ2-3,NA,NA,TRBV5-5,CASSLLFRTDTQYF,TGTGCCAGCAGCTTGTTGTTTCGGACAGATACGCAGTATTTT
TRBJ1-2,NA,NA,TRBV6-6,CASSYSGQGDGYTF,TGTGCCAGCAGTTACTCGGGCCAGGGAGATGGCTACACCTTC
TRBJ2-7,few,TRBD1,TRBV7-9,CASSQGQLSYEQYF,TGTGCCAGCAGCCAGGGACAGCTCTCCTACGAGCAGTACTTC
TRBJ1-1,NA,NA,TRBV6-1,CASSEWGESEAFF,TGTGCCAGCAGTGAGTGGGGGGAGTCTGAAGCTTTCTTT
TRBJ2-3,NA,TRBD1,TRBV4-1,CASSQAGQGARDTQYF,TGCGCCAGCAGCCAGGCGGGACAGGGGGCGCGGGATACGCAGTATTTT
TRBJ2-2,NA,TRBD1,TRBV5-5,CASSFGTGNTGELFF,TGTGCCAGCAGCTTTGGGACAGGGAACACCGGGGAGCTGTTTTTT
TRBJ2-5,NA,NA,TRBV19,CASSAGEETQYF,TGTGCCAGTAGTGCTGGGGAGGAGACCCAGTACTTC
TRBJ1-1,NA,NA,TRBV7-9,CASSSGQTNTEAFF,TGTGCCAGCAGCTCCGGACAGACGAACACTGAAGCTTTCTTT
TRBJ1-2,once,TRBD1,TRBV7-9,CASSVRQGERTNYGYTF,TGTGCCAGCAGCGTCAGACAGGGGGAAAGAACTAACTATGGCTACACCTTC
TRBJ1-6,NA,NA,TRBV19,CASSRTSRGLPPLHF,TGTGCCAGTAGTCGGACTTCAAGGGGCCTTCCGCCCCTCCACTTT
TRBJ2-5,once,TRBD2,TRBV2,CASSVSGGAETQYF,TGTGCCAGCAGTGTTAGCGGGGGCGCGGAGACCCAGTACTTC
TRBJ1-4,NA,NA,TRBV30,CAWSVNGYEKLFF,TGTGCCTGGAGTGTAAACGGATACGAAAAACTGTTTTTT
TRBJ2-3,NA,TRBD1,TRBV30,CAWRRTGNTDTQYF,TGTGCCTGGAGAAGGACAGGAAACACAGATACGCAGTATTTT
TRBJ1-1,NA,NA,TRBV7-8,CASSLGTVNTEAFF,TGTGCCAGCAGCTTAGGGACAGTGAACACTGAAGCTTTCTTT
TRBJ1-4,NA,NA,TRBV27,CASSLQPMTAKIHEKLFF,TGTGCCAGCAGTTTACAGCCCATGACAGCCAAAATTCATGAAAAACTGTTTTTT
TRBJ2-3,NA,NA,TRBV19,CASSSGAGYDTQYF,TGTGCCAGTTCGTCGGGGGCGGGTTACGATACGCAGTATTTT